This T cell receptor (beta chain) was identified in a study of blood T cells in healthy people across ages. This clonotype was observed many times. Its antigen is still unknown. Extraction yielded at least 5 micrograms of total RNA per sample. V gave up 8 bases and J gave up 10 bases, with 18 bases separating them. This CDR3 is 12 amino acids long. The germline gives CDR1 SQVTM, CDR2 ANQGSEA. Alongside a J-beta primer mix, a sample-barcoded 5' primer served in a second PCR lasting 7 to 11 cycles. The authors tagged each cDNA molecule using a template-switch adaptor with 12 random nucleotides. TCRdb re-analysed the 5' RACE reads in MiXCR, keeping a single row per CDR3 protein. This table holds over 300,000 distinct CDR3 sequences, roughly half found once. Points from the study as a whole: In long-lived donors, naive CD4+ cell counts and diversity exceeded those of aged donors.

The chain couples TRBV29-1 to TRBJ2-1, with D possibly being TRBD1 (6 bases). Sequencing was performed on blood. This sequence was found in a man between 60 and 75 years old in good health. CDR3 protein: CSSRDTALEQFF. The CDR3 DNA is TGCAGCTCCCGGGACACGGCGTTAGAGCAGTTCTTC.